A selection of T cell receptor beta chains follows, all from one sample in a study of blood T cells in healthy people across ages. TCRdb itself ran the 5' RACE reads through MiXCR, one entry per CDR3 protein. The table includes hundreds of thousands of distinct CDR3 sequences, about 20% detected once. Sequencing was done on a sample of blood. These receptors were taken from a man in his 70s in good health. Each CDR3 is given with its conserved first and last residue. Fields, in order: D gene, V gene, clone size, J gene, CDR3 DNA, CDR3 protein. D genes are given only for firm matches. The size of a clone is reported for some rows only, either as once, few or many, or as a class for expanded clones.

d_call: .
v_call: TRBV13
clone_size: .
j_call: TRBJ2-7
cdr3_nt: TGTGCCAGCAGCTCCCGTAGAAACGAGCAGTACTTC
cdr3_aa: CASSSRRNEQYF

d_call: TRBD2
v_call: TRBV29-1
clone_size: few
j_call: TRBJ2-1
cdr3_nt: TGCAGCGTTGTACTAGCGGGGGGGCACAATGAGCAGTTCTTC
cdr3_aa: CSVVLAGGHNEQFF

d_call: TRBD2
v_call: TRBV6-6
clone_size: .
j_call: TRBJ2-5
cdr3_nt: TGTGCCAGCAGTTACGGATTGACTAGCGGGGACCAAGAGACCCAGTACTTC
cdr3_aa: CASSYGLTSGDQETQYF

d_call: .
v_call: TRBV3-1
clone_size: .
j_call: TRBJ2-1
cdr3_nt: TGTGCCAGCAGCCTATCTCTAAAGGGGAATGAGCAGTTCTTC
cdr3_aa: CASSLSLKGNEQFF

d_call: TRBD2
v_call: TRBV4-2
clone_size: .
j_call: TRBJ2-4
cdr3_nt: TGTGCCAGCAGCCAAGATGTTTCCGGGCTAGCGGGGGTCAAAAACATTCAGTACTTC
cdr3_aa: CASSQDVSGLAGVKNIQYF

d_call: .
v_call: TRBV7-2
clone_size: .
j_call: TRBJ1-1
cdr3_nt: TGTGCCAGCAGCTTAGGGGTCCGGGACAACACTGAAGCTTTCTTT
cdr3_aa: CASSLGVRDNTEAFF

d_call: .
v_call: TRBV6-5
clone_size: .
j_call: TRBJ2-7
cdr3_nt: TGTGCCAGCAGTTCTTTGACGGCAACCTACGAGCAGTACTTC
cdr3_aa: CASSSLTATYEQYF

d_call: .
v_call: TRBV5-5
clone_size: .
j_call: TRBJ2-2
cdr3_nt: TGTGCCAGCAGCTTGAATACAGCGAACACCGGGGAGCTGTTTTTT
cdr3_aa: CASSLNTANTGELFF

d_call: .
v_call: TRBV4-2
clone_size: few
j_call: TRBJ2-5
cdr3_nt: TGTGCCAGCAGCCAGGAACCGGGAAACGCAGGGGAGACCCAGTACTTC
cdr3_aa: CASSQEPGNAGETQYF

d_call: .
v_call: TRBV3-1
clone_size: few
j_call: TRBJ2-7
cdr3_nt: TGTGCCAGCAGCCCCTACAACGCGGTGAGCTACGAGCAGTACTTC
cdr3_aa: CASSPYNAVSYEQYF

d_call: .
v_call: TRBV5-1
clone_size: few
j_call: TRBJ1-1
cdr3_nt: TGCGCCAGCACCCTGTCGGGACAAGTGAACACTGAAGCTTTCTTT
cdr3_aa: CASTLSGQVNTEAFF

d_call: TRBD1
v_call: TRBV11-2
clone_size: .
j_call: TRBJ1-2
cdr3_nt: TGTGCCAGCAGAGCTTTCAGGGACAGGGACTATGGCTACACCTTC
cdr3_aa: CASRAFRDRDYGYTF

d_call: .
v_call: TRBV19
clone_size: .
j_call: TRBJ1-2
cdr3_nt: TGTGCCAGTAGCACTCGGGTAGGGTTCGAGTATGGCTACACCTTC
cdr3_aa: CASSTRVGFEYGYTF

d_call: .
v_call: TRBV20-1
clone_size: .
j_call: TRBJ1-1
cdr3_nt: TGCAGTGCTCCCCGATTAGAAGCTTTCTTT
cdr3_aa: CSAPRLEAFF

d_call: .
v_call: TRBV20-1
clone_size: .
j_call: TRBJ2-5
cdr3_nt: TGCAGTGCTAGGCCCCCTGCTAGCCAAGAGACCCAGTACTTC
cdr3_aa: CSARPPASQETQYF

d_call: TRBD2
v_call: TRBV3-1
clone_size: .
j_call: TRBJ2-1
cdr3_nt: TGTGCCAGCAGCCAAGATAGGGTTACTAGCGGGAGAAATGAGCAGTTCTTC
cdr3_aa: CASSQDRVTSGRNEQFF

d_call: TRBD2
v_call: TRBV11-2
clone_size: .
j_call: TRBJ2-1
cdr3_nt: TGTGCCAGCAGACGTCTAGCGGGAGGATACGATGAGCAGTTCTTC
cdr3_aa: CASRRLAGGYDEQFF

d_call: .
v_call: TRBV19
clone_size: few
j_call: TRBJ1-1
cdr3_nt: TGTGCCAGTATATGGAGGTCAGGCACTGAAGCTTTCTTT
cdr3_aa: CASIWRSGTEAFF

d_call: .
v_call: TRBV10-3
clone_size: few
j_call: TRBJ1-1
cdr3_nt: TGTGCCATCAGTGAGTCGACAGGTGAAGCTTTCTTT
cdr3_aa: CAISESTGEAFF

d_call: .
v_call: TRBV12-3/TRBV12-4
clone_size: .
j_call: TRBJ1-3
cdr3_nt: TGTGCCAGCAGTCCACAGGGTCGGTCTGGAAACACCATATATTTT
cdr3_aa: CASSPQGRSGNTIYF